These 32 T cell receptor beta chains originate from one sample sequenced in a study of blood T cell repertoires in COVID-19. Produced via immunoSEQ multiplex PCR; TCRdb's table is partial and in-frame only. The sample has under 350,000 clones, 70% to 90% seen once. The specimen sequenced was peripheral blood. These receptors originate from a woman aged 70-85 years with acute or convalescent COVID-19.

The chain carries TRBV30 and TRBJ1-6; D uncertain. The CDR3 covers 16 residues. The V and J ends lost 3 bases and 0 bases respectively, with 12 bases between them. Looked up from germline, CDR1 is GTSNPN and CDR2 is SVGIG (reference sequence). CDR3 residues: CAWRIGVSSYNSPLHF. CDR3 DNA: TGTGCCTGGAGGATTGGAGTAAGCTCCTATAATTCACCCCTCCACTTT. The full variable domain, with the rest looked up from reference TRBV30 and TRBJ1-6, is SQTIHQWPATLVQPVGSPLSLECTVEGTSNPNLYWYRQAAGRGLQLLFYSVGIGQISSEVPQNLSASRPQDRQFILSSKKLLLSDSGFYLCAWRIGVSSYNSPLHFGNGTRLTVT.

The chain is built from TRBV19 and TRBJ1-5, with 9 positions matching TRBD1. The germline V gene has CDR1 LNHDA and CDR2 SQIVND (reference sequence). Unmatched junction bases numbered 13, after V lost 6 bases and J lost 7 bases. The CDR3 extends over 16 amino acids. The CDR3 DNA reads TGTGCCAGTAGCGAAACAGGGGGCACTAGGTCCCAGCCCCAGCATTTT. It translates to CASSETGGTRSQPQHF. The variable domain in full, with the rest retrieved from reference TRBV19 and TRBJ1-5, is DGGITQSPKYLFRKEGQNVTLSCEQNLNHDAMYWYRQDPGQGLRLIYYSQIVNDFQKGDIAEGYSVSREKKESFPLTVTSAQKNPTAFYLCASSETGGTRSQPQHFGDGTRLSIL.

The chain employs TRBV11-1 and TRBJ2-5; D possibly corresponds to TRBD2 (6 bases). CDR1 and CDR2 (germline): SGHAT, FQDESV (reference sequence). The CDR3 consists of 11 residues. V was pared by 8 bases and J by 9 bases, with 13 bases between. The CDR3 protein is CASGGTMAQYF. Written as DNA, the CDR3 is TGTGCCAGCGGGGGGACGATGGCCCAGTACTTC. Full variable domain (remainder filled in from reference TRBV11-1 and TRBJ2-5): EAEVAQSPRYKITEKSQAVAFWCDPISGHATLYWYRQILGQGPELLVQFQDESVVDDSQLPKDRFSAERLKGVDSTLKIQPAELGDSAMYLCASGGTMAQYFGPGTRLLVL.

The chain couples TRBV27 to TRBJ2-1, with 7 bases lining up with TRBD2. The CDR3 has 15 residues. Germline CDR1 reads MNHEY; CDR2 reads SMNVEV (reference sequence). Losses at the gene ends were 2 bases for V and 4 bases for J; bases not matched to a gene: 5. CDR3 DNA sequence: TGTGCCAGCAGTTTAAGCGGGGTAGGGTACAATGAGCAGTTCTTC. This translates into CASSLSGVGYNEQFF.

The chain employs TRBV5-1 and TRBJ2-2; TRBD1 matches 8 bases. After removal of 4 bases from V and 0 bases from J, the junction contained 8 bases not matched to a gene. From germline, CDR1 is SGHRS and CDR2 YFSETQ. This CDR3 has 17 amino acids. The CDR3 is CASSKHPGQANTGELFF. CDR3 nucleotides: TGCGCCAGCAGCAAACACCCGGGACAGGCGAACACCGGGGAGCTGTTTTTT.

A single count supports this clone. The genes are TRBV7-9 and TRBJ1-4, with TRBD1 identical over 8 bases. The CDR3 is 15 residues long. Germline V gene lookup returns CDR1 SEHNR and CDR2 FQNEAQ (reference sequence). The ends lost 1 base at V and 7 bases at J; junction bases unmatched: 5. CDR3 residues: CASSLGQGRTEKLFF. The CDR3 bases are TGTGCCAGCAGCTTAGGACAGGGGAGGACTGAAAAACTGTTTTTT.

The CDR3 nucleotides are TGTGCCAGCAGCCAAGGGCAGGGCTCTGGAAACACCATATATTTT. Its translation is CASSQGQGSGNTIYF. The rearrangement joins TRBV3-1 (or the pseudogene TRBV3-2) to TRBJ1-3, with D perhaps matching TRBD1 (5 bases). The CDR3 extends over 15 amino acids. Germline V lookup: CDR1 LGHDT, CDR2 YNNKEL (reference sequence). Trimming took 1 base from V and 0 from J, leaving 7 bases between them.

In this sample, this clone turned up once. This sequence joins TRBV19 and TRBJ2-1; 11 bases are a match to TRBD2. Germline assignment: CDR1 LNHDA and CDR2 SQIVND (reference sequence). This CDR3 is built from 19 residues. The ends lost 5 bases at V and 2 bases at J; junction bases unmatched: 14. This CDR3 reads CASSRRLAGPGETYNEQFF. The CDR3 DNA reads TGTGCCAGTAGTCGGCGACTAGCGGGGCCCGGGGAAACCTACAATGAGCAGTTCTTC.

The gene calls are TRBV15 and TRBJ2-2; 8 nucleotides line up with TRBD2. From germline, CDR1 is LNHNV and CDR2 YYDKDF (reference sequence). Trimming took 1 base from V and 6 from J; bases not matched to a gene: 10. The CDR3 consists of 17 residues. The CDR3 sequence: CATSRGKSEAGAGELFF. CDR3 nucleotide sequence: TGTGCCACCAGCAGAGGAAAAAGCGAAGCGGGGGCCGGGGAGCTGTTTTTT.

The chain has TRBV5-1 and TRBJ1-4; 8 nucleotides line up with TRBD1. With V trimmed by 2 bases and J by 8 bases, 8 bases remained unmatched. CDR1 is SGHRS, CDR2 YFSETQ, per germline. CDR3 length: 15 amino acids. As DNA, the CDR3 is TGCGCCAGCAGCTTACGGCCAGGGGGCGACGAAAAACTGTTTTTT. This encodes CASSLRPGGDEKLFF.

The genes are TRBV7-8 and TRBJ1-4; possibly TRBD1 for D (5 bases). The CDR3 sequence is 14 residues long. Trimming stripped 4 bases from V and 3 bases from J, with 9 bases between. Looked up from germline, CDR1 is SGHVS and CDR2 is FQNEAQ. CDR3 sequence reads: CASSYRQPNEKLFF. The CDR3 bases are TGTGCCAGCAGCTACCGACAGCCTAATGAAAAACTGTTTTTT.

Only a few counts were recorded for this clone. The chain links TRBV5-1 to TRBJ2-7; 10 bases are a match to TRBD1. Germline CDR1 and CDR2: SGHRS and YFSETQ. J was trimmed by 5 bases and V by 6 bases; bases with no gene match: 11. The CDR3 sequence is 15 residues long. CDR3 loop: CASMLWTGGGNEQYF. Written as DNA, the CDR3 is TGCGCCAGCATGCTCTGGACAGGGGGAGGGAACGAGCAGTACTTC.

CDR3 DNA: TGTGCCAGCAGCTCCTACGGTGGCTACACCTTC. Its protein is CASSSYGGYTF. J is TRBJ1-2 and V is TRBV12-3 or TRBV12-4; no clear D gene. This CDR3 region has 11 residues. V dropped 6 bases and J dropped 7 bases, with 9 bases sitting between them.

This clone was observed a single time. The chain is built from TRBV9 and TRBJ2-2, with D possibly being TRBD2 (6 bases). Germline loops: CDR1 SGDLS, CDR2 YYNGEE. Trimming shortened V by 0 bases and J by 4 bases, and 13 bases separated the two germline ends. The CDR3 length is 16 residues. CDR3 protein: CASSVEGTLTTGELFF. CDR3 nucleotides: TGTGCCAGCAGCGTAGAGGGGACTCTAACCACCGGGGAGCTGTTTTTT.

The gene calls are TRBV25-1 and TRBJ2-6, with 10 nucleotides matching TRBD2. V trimming: 2 bases; J trimming: 3 bases; junction bases outside the gene matches: 7. The CDR3 has 18 residues. Per germline, CDR1 MGHDK and CDR2 SYGVNS. Here the CDR3 DNA reads TGTGCCAGCAGTGAAAAAAGCGGGGGGGCTGGTGGGGCCAACGTCCTGACTTTC. It encodes CASSEKSGGAGGANVLTF.

The chain combines TRBV19 with TRBJ2-1; a weak D match, TRBD1 (7 bases). CDR3 length equals 16 residues. Germline values: CDR1 LNHDA, CDR2 SQIVND (reference sequence). The V and J ends lost 4 bases and 7 bases respectively, with 20 bases between them. This CDR3 reads CASSTRRGRPVNEQFF. The CDR3 DNA reads as TGTGCCAGTAGTACCCGGAGGGGGCGTCCCGTTAATGAGCAGTTCTTC.

The chain couples TRBV20-1 to TRBJ1-2; weak D call: TRBD1 (5 bases). This CDR3 spans 11 amino acids. V was clipped by 8 bases and J by 3 bases, with 10 bases between them. CDR1 DFQATT and CDR2 SNEGSKA come from the germline V gene (reference sequence). This CDR3 is CSSRGDYGYTF. CDR3 bases: TGCAGTTCTCGGGGGGACTATGGCTACACCTTC.

The rearrangement uses TRBV19 and TRBJ2-3; the D gene is possibly TRBD1 (7 bases). The germline gives CDR1 LNHDA, CDR2 SQIVND (reference sequence). V was cut by 1 base and J by 0 bases, with 29 bases left in between. This CDR3 is built from 22 residues. As DNA, the CDR3 is TGTGCCAGTAGTATAGCCCCGCCCCGACAGGGTGATGGGACTTCGAGCACAGATACGCAGTATTTT. Encoded protein: CASSIAPPRQGDGTSSTDTQYF.

This clone appeared once. The chain has TRBV11-3 and TRBJ2-1; D is possibly TRBD1 (5 bases). The germline gives CDR1 SGHNT, CDR2 YENEEA. The ends were cut back, 5 bases at V and 7 bases at J, with 12 bases in the middle. This CDR3 has 13 amino acids. The CDR3 sequence: CASSRETVNEQFF. Written as DNA, the CDR3 is TGTGCCAGCAGCCGAGAGACAGTTAATGAGCAGTTCTTC.

The chain has TRBV4-1 and TRBJ2-3; the D gene is possibly TRBD2 (6 bases). CDR1 and CDR2 from the germline V gene are MGHRA and YSYEKL. Trimming shortened V by 8 bases and J by 4 bases, and 10 bases separated the two germline ends. The CDR3 totals 12 residues. CDR3 loop: CASRGWADTQYF. CDR3 nucleotide sequence: TGCGCCAGCCGGGGGTGGGCAGATACGCAGTATTTT.

V is TRBV12-3 or TRBV12-4 and J is TRBJ1-4, with TRBD1 as a possible D gene (5 bases). The CDR3 spans 13 residues. With 1 base removed from V and 8 bases from J, the gap between germline ends came to 8 bases. CDR3 nucleotides: TGTGCCAGCAGTTTAGGGGGGAGGGAAAAACTGTTTTTT. Its translation: CASSLGGREKLFF.

V and J are TRBV18 and TRBJ1-1; no definite D call. With 6 bases removed from V and 2 bases from J, the gap between germline ends came to 10 bases. Germline values: CDR1 KGHSH, CDR2 LQKENI. The CDR3 runs 13 residues. DNA for the CDR3: TGTGCCAGCTCTTCCGGGAGTAACACTGAAGCTTTCTTT. Translated, it gives CASSSGSNTEAFF. Full variable domain (missing parts from reference TRBV18 and TRBJ1-1): NAGVMQNPRHLVRRRGQEARLRCSPMKGHSHVYWYRQLPEEGLKFMVYLQKENIIDESGMPKERFSAEFPKEGPSILRIQQVVRGDSAAYFCASSSGSNTEAFFGQGTRLTVV.

V and J are TRBV6-1 and TRBJ1-2; D uncertain. The CDR3 spans 12 residues. V was pared by 2 bases and J by 8 bases, with 9 bases between. Germline CDR1 is MNHNS and CDR2 is SASEGT. The CDR3 DNA reads TGTGCCAGCAGTGAAACGGTCTTGGGCTACACCTTC. Amino acid sequence: CASSETVLGYTF.

This clone was recorded many times. The J gene is TRBJ1-1, the V gene TRBV5-6, with D tentatively TRBD1 (5 bases). Trimming removed 1 base at V and 4 bases at J, with 17 bases between. Germline V gene sequence: CDR1 SGHDT, CDR2 YYEEEE. The CDR3 is made up of 16 amino acids. The CDR3 loop is CASSLRGKRRATEAFF. CDR3 nucleotides: TGTGCCAGCAGCTTGCGGGGGAAGAGGCGTGCCACTGAAGCTTTCTTT.

The chain couples TRBV20-1 to TRBJ1-2; no firm D call. This CDR3 has 11 amino acids. Germline V gene data show CDR1 as DFQATT and CDR2 as SNEGSKA (reference sequence). Deletions cut 1 base from V and 6 bases from J, with 6 bases between. The CDR3 DNA reads as TGCAGTGCTAGAGGGTCGGATGGCTACACCTTC. It translates to CSARGSDGYTF.

The chain links TRBV7-9 to TRBJ2-1; TRBD2 matches 10 bases. CDR1 and CDR2 (germline): SEHNR, FQNEAQ (reference sequence). V shed 0 bases and J 8 bases; nucleotides not matched to a gene: 4. The CDR3 loop spans 15 amino acids. CDR3 protein: CASSLALAGNDEQFF. CDR3 nucleotide sequence: TGTGCCAGCAGCTTAGCACTAGCGGGGAACGATGAGCAGTTCTTC.

The V gene is TRBV24-1, the J gene TRBJ1-1; unclear D gene. CDR3 length: 14 amino acids. Germline V lookup: CDR1 KGHDR, CDR2 SFDVKD. The V end lost 9 bases, the J end lost 1 base, and 14 bases lay between the germline ends. CDR3 DNA sequence: TGTGCCACCCCCCCTTTGACGGGGAACACTGAAGCTTTCTTT. Translated, it gives CATPPLTGNTEAFF.

V and J are TRBV7-2 and TRBJ1-4; the D gene is possibly TRBD1 (6 bases). The V gene's germline CDR1 is SGHTA and CDR2 FQGNSA. There are 15 residues in the CDR3. The V end was cut by 1 base, the J end by 7 bases, with 13 bases between. Here the CDR3 reads CASSLGGRVTEKLFF. CDR3 in DNA: TGTGCCAGCAGCTTAGGGGGGCGGGTCACTGAAAAACTGTTTTTT. Full variable domain (missing parts from reference TRBV7-2 and TRBJ1-4): GAGVSQSPSNKVTEKGKDVELRCDPISGHTALYWYRQSLGQGLEFLIYFQGNSAPDKSGLPSDRFSAERTGGSVSTLTIQRTQQEDSAVYLCASSLGGRVTEKLFFGSGTQLSVL.

The rearrangement uses TRBV7-9 and TRBJ2-7, with D possibly matching TRBD1 (5 bases). V gave up 5 bases and J gave up 0 bases, with 8 bases separating them. The CDR3 runs to 13 residues. CDR1 is SEHNR, CDR2 FQNEAQ, per germline (reference sequence). CDR3 nucleotides: TGTGCCAGCAGCCGACAGACCTCCTACGAGCAGTACTTC. Protein: CASSRQTSYEQYF.

This clone appeared a single time. The rearrangement joins TRBV3-1 (or the pseudogene TRBV3-2) to TRBJ1-5, with D maybe TRBD1 (5 bases). The CDR3 is 13 amino acids. The V end was cut by 3 bases, the J end by 15 bases, with 18 bases between. Germline CDR1 reads LGHDT; CDR2 reads YNNKEL (reference sequence). The CDR3: CASSHGGGQPTHF. The CDR3 DNA reads TGTGCCAGCAGCCACGGGGGTGGGCAGCCTACGCATTTT.

The chain combines TRBV7-8 with TRBJ2-1; 7 bases map to TRBD2. J lost 5 bases, V lost 4 bases, and 11 bases had no gene match. The CDR3 runs to 16 residues. In germline, CDR1 is SGHVS, CDR2 FQNEAQ. CDR3 in DNA: TGTGCCAGCAGCTCCCCCGTGGCAGGGACTAACAATGAGCAGTTCTTC. It is translated as CASSSPVAGTNNEQFF.

CDR3 region: CSVVPVTEAFF. Here the CDR3 DNA reads TGCAGCGTTGTTCCGGTCACTGAAGCTTTCTTT. The chain has TRBV29-1 and TRBJ1-1; no reliable D call. The CDR3 loop spans 11 amino acids. The V end lost 4 bases, the J end lost 4 bases, and 7 bases lay between the germline ends. The germline CDR1 and CDR2 sequences are SQVTM and ANQGSEA. The variable domain in full, with the rest retrieved from reference TRBV29-1 and TRBJ1-1, is SAVISQKPSRDICQRGTSLTIQCQVDSQVTMMFWYRQQPGQSLTLIATANQGSEATYESGFVIDKFPISRPNLTFSTLTVSNMSPEDSSIYLCSVVPVTEAFFGQGTRLTVV.